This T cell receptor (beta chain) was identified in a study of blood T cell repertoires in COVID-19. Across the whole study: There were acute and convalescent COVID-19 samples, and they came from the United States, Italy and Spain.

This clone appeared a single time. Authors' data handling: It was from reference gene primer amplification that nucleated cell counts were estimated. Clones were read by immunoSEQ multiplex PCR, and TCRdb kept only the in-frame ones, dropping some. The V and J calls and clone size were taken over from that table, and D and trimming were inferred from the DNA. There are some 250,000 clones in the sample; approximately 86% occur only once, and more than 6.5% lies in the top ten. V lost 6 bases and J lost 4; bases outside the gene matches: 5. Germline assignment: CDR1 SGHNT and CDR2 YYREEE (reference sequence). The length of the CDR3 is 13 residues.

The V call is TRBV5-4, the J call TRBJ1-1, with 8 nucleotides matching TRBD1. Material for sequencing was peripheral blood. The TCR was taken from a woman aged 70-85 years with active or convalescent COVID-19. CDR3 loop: CASTPTGGTEAFF. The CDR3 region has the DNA TGTGCCAGCACCCCTACAGGGGGCACTGAAGCTTTCTTT.